These T cell receptor beta chains were read from a single sample in a study of cytomegalovirus exposure and HLA in healthy donors. Sequencing used immunoSEQ multiplex PCR; TCRdb keeps in-frame clones, though not all of them. The sample holds about 160,000 clones, 75% to 85% seen once. The material sequenced was PBMCs. The origin of the receptors is a woman in her fifties or sixties in good health and CMV-seronegative. Each CDR3 is given without its conserved first and last residue.

v_call cdr3_aa
TRBV27 ASTSLQGSSYNSPLH
TRBV4-3 ASSQAGGSQPQH
TRBV15 ATSRVFFAAGVYEQY
TRBV5-1 ASSLEGTSNNEQF
TRBV5-1 ASSQEGRRNADTQY
TRBV28 ASRPAGVGNEQF
TRBV28 ASNLLGHSRGYT
TRBV19 ASSIGQGISGANVLT
TRBV6-6 ASRPGQGWEQY
TRBV5-1 ASSLDLNQPQH
TRBV5-5 ASSPSQGQGYGYT
TRBV10-2 ASTGVNTGELF
TRBV28 ASSHVAVSSYEQY
TRBV18 ASSPDQGDGYT
TRBV30 AWSVNRNSNVLT
TRBV4-3 ASSQDLGTPSPGNTIY
TRBV2 ASSDARVGTEAF
TRBV28 ASSLGSPSGIFTDTQY
TRBV6-5 ASSRDRKNIQY
TRBV11-3 ASSPGQGLPYPSYEQY
TRBV7-9 ASSPRGDGQTQY
TRBV18 ASSPLLASGRANEQF
TRBV4-3 ASSQDAGQGNSPLH
TRBV5-8 ASSPDRGLGTDTQY
TRBV19 ASSPNRDRPYGYT